Listed below are T cell receptor beta chains from one sample, sequenced in a study of cytomegalovirus exposure and HLA in healthy donors. Profiling relied on immunoSEQ multiplex PCR, and the TCRdb table lists in-frame clones only, not all of them. The sample includes about 140,000 clones, approximately 82% of them seen just once. Sequences were obtained from PBMCs. The receptors were gathered from a man aged 35 to 55 in good health and CMV-seronegative. Each CDR3 is given with its conserved first and last residue. D genes are given only for firm matches. Clone size is given for some rows only: seen once, a few or many times, or a class if the clone is expanded.

CDR3 protein: CASSPAFIREETQYF; CDR3 DNA: TGTGCCAGCAGCCCCGCTTTCATCAGGGAAGAGACCCAGTACTTC; D gene: .; V gene: TRBV5-5; J gene: TRBJ2-5; CDR3 length: 15; clone size: .
CDR3 protein: CASSWSTGGLVETQYF; CDR3 DNA: TGTGCCAGCAGTTGGTCAACGGGGGGCCTTGTTGAGACCCAGTACTTC; D gene: .; V gene: TRBV6-6; J gene: TRBJ2-5; CDR3 length: 16; clone size: once
CDR3 protein: CASSHHPAAGGAQYEQYF; CDR3 DNA: TGCGCCAGCAGTCACCACCCCGCCGCGGGGGGGGCCCAGTACGAGCAGTACTTC; D gene: TRBD2; V gene: TRBV23-1; J gene: TRBJ2-7; CDR3 length: 18; clone size: .
CDR3 protein: CASSLGIRGTVNEKLFF; CDR3 DNA: TGCGCCAGCAGCTTGGGAATACGTGGGACAGTCAATGAAAAACTGTTTTTT; D gene: TRBD1; V gene: TRBV5-1; J gene: TRBJ1-4; CDR3 length: 17; clone size: .
CDR3 protein: CASGPLGRTIAKNIQYF; CDR3 DNA: TGTGCTAGTGGTCCTCTGGGGCGAACTATAGCCAAAAACATTCAGTACTTC; D gene: .; V gene: TRBV12-5; J gene: TRBJ2-4; CDR3 length: 17; clone size: .
CDR3 protein: CASSLGYAGENTEAFF; CDR3 DNA: TGTGCCAGCAGTCTGGGATACGCAGGGGAGAACACTGAAGCTTTCTTT; D gene: .; V gene: TRBV27; J gene: TRBJ1-1; CDR3 length: 16; clone size: .
CDR3 protein: CASSLEGQVLYEQYF; CDR3 DNA: TGTGCCAGCAGTTTAGAGGGACAGGTCCTCTACGAGCAGTACTTC; D gene: TRBD1; V gene: TRBV27; J gene: TRBJ2-7; CDR3 length: 15; clone size: few
CDR3 protein: CASSYSPRTSQDTQYF; CDR3 DNA: TGTGCCAGCAGTTACTCCCCACGGACTAGTCAAGATACGCAGTATTTT; D gene: TRBD2; V gene: TRBV6-6; J gene: TRBJ2-3; CDR3 length: 16; clone size: few
CDR3 protein: CASSLGPWTGADQPQHF; CDR3 DNA: TGTGCCAGCAGCTTGGGACCGTGGACAGGAGCAGATCAGCCCCAGCATTTT; D gene: TRBD1; V gene: TRBV5-6; J gene: TRBJ1-5; CDR3 length: 17; clone size: once
CDR3 protein: CATTPLLRGADGLFF; CDR3 DNA: TGTGCCACCACTCCTCTTCTCCGGGGGGCGGACGGACTGTTTTTT; D gene: .; V gene: TRBV2; J gene: TRBJ1-4; CDR3 length: 15; clone size: once
CDR3 protein: CASSRELAGVETQYF; CDR3 DNA: TGTGCCAGCAGTCGGGAACTAGCGGGGGTAGAGACCCAGTACTTC; D gene: TRBD2; V gene: TRBV9; J gene: TRBJ2-5; CDR3 length: 15; clone size: .
CDR3 protein: CASSLLTGSHEQYF; CDR3 DNA: TGTGCCAGCAGCCTCCTGACAGGGTCCCACGAGCAGTACTTC; D gene: TRBD1; V gene: TRBV7-6; J gene: TRBJ2-7; CDR3 length: 14; clone size: .
CDR3 protein: CASSSGGAGTDTQYF; CDR3 DNA: TGTGCCAGCAGCTCCGGGGGGGCTGGCACAGATACGCAGTATTTT; D gene: TRBD2; V gene: TRBV13; J gene: TRBJ2-3; CDR3 length: 15; clone size: .
CDR3 protein: CASSQIRENTEAFF; CDR3 DNA: TGTGCCAGCTCACAAATCAGGGAGAACACTGAAGCTTTCTTT; D gene: .; V gene: TRBV18; J gene: TRBJ1-1; CDR3 length: 14; clone size: .
CDR3 protein: CASSPGLAGVSYNEQFF; CDR3 DNA: TGTGCCAGCAGCCCGGGACTAGCGGGGGTCTCCTACAATGAGCAGTTCTTC; D gene: TRBD2; V gene: TRBV5-4; J gene: TRBJ2-1; CDR3 length: 17; clone size: .
CDR3 protein: CASSLFRDTSYEQYF; CDR3 DNA: TGTGCCAGCAGCTTATTTAGGGACACCTCCTACGAGCAGTACTTC; D gene: .; V gene: TRBV7-8; J gene: TRBJ2-7; CDR3 length: 15; clone size: once
CDR3 protein: CASSHGESYGYTF; CDR3 DNA: TGTGCCAGCAGCCATGGGGAGAGCTATGGCTACACCTTC; D gene: .; V gene: TRBV27; J gene: TRBJ1-2; CDR3 length: 13; clone size: .
CDR3 protein: CASTPTTQGNNSPLHF; CDR3 DNA: TGCGCCAGCACACCGACAACCCAAGGCAATAATTCACCCCTCCACTTT; D gene: .; V gene: TRBV5-1; J gene: TRBJ1-6; CDR3 length: 16; clone size: .
CDR3 protein: CASSRTSGGGETQYF; CDR3 DNA: TGCGCCAGCAGTCGGACTAGCGGGGGGGGAGAGACCCAGTACTTC; D gene: TRBD2; V gene: TRBV5-1; J gene: TRBJ2-5; CDR3 length: 15; clone size: .
CDR3 protein: CASSVDREETQYF; CDR3 DNA: TGTGCCAGCAGCGTAGACAGGGAAGAGACCCAGTACTTC; D gene: .; V gene: TRBV9; J gene: TRBJ2-5; CDR3 length: 13; clone size: .
CDR3 protein: CASSLVGQTRSYNSPLHF; CDR3 DNA: TGCGCCAGCAGCTTGGTGGGGCAGACCCGCTCCTATAATTCACCCCTCCACTTT; D gene: .; V gene: TRBV5-1; J gene: TRBJ1-6; CDR3 length: 18; clone size: .
CDR3 protein: CASSLRGDTIYF; CDR3 DNA: TGTGCCAGCAGCTTACGGGGAGACACCATATATTTT; D gene: .; V gene: TRBV7-2; J gene: TRBJ1-3; CDR3 length: 12; clone size: few
CDR3 protein: CASSVPGTVGYNEQFF; CDR3 DNA: TGTGCCAGCAGTGTTCCCGGGACAGTTGGCTACAATGAGCAGTTCTTC; D gene: TRBD1; V gene: TRBV6-1; J gene: TRBJ2-1; CDR3 length: 16; clone size: .
CDR3 protein: CASSPRTELYEQYF; CDR3 DNA: TGTGCCAGCAGTCCCCGGACAGAACTCTACGAGCAGTACTTC; D gene: .; V gene: TRBV2; J gene: TRBJ2-7; CDR3 length: 14; clone size: .
CDR3 protein: CSVARGTEAFF; CDR3 DNA: TGCAGCGTTGCACGGGGCACTGAAGCTTTCTTT; D gene: .; V gene: TRBV29-1; J gene: TRBJ1-1; CDR3 length: 11; clone size: few
CDR3 protein: CASSGRTGVDEKLFF; CDR3 DNA: TGTGCCAGCAGCGGCAGGACAGGGGTAGATGAAAAACTGTTTTTT; D gene: TRBD1; V gene: TRBV7-9; J gene: TRBJ1-4; CDR3 length: 15; clone size: .
CDR3 protein: CASSLVGGNTEAFF; CDR3 DNA: TGTGCCAGCAGCTTAGTAGGCGGCAACACTGAAGCTTTCTTT; D gene: .; V gene: TRBV7-8; J gene: TRBJ1-1; CDR3 length: 14; clone size: few
CDR3 protein: CASSLLAGGRGTQYF; CDR3 DNA: TGTGCCAGCAGCTTACTAGCGGGGGGGAGGGGTACGCAGTATTTT; D gene: TRBD2; V gene: TRBV7-2; J gene: TRBJ2-3; CDR3 length: 15; clone size: .
CDR3 protein: CASSFRLSRTNRYEQYF; CDR3 DNA: TGTGCCAGCAGCTTCCGTCTTTCACGGACAAATCGGTACGAGCAGTACTTC; D gene: .; V gene: TRBV7-2; J gene: TRBJ2-7; CDR3 length: 17; clone size: .
CDR3 protein: CASSEPDRGLPNYGYTF; CDR3 DNA: TGTGCCAGCAGCGAACCGGACAGGGGCCTCCCTAACTATGGCTACACCTTC; D gene: TRBD1; V gene: TRBV9; J gene: TRBJ1-2; CDR3 length: 17; clone size: once
CDR3 protein: CAGSDPGISGNTIYF; CDR3 DNA: TGTGCCGGCAGTGATCCAGGGATCTCTGGAAACACCATATATTTT; D gene: .; V gene: TRBV6-1; J gene: TRBJ1-3; CDR3 length: 15; clone size: .
CDR3 protein: CASSLAVTGANVLTF; CDR3 DNA: TGCGCCAGCAGCTTGGCAGTCACTGGGGCCAACGTCCTGACTTTC; D gene: .; V gene: TRBV5-1; J gene: TRBJ2-6; CDR3 length: 15; clone size: few
CDR3 protein: CASSLTGAGDSSYNEQFF; CDR3 DNA: TGTGCCAGCAGCTTAACGGGAGCAGGCGATAGCTCCTACAATGAGCAGTTCTTC; D gene: .; V gene: TRBV7-3; J gene: TRBJ2-1; CDR3 length: 18; clone size: .
CDR3 protein: CASSEGGKNTEAFF; CDR3 DNA: TGTGCCAGCAGCGAAGGGGGAAAGAACACTGAAGCTTTCTTT; D gene: .; V gene: TRBV6-5; J gene: TRBJ1-1; CDR3 length: 14; clone size: few
CDR3 protein: CASRSGGTNYGYTF; CDR3 DNA: TGCGCCAGCAGATCAGGGGGAACTAACTATGGCTACACCTTC; D gene: TRBD1; V gene: TRBV5-1; J gene: TRBJ1-2; CDR3 length: 14; clone size: few
CDR3 protein: CASSYTQGLETQYF; CDR3 DNA: TGTGCCAGCAGTTACACCCAGGGTCTGGAGACCCAGTACTTC; D gene: .; V gene: TRBV6-5; J gene: TRBJ2-5; CDR3 length: 14; clone size: .
CDR3 protein: CASSRRDSQTYGYTF; CDR3 DNA: TGTGCCAGTAGTCGACGGGACAGCCAAACCTATGGCTACACCTTC; D gene: TRBD1; V gene: TRBV19; J gene: TRBJ1-2; CDR3 length: 15; clone size: .
CDR3 protein: CASSLLGNTIYF; CDR3 DNA: TGCGCCAGCAGCTTGCTCGGAAACACCATATATTTT; D gene: .; V gene: TRBV5-1; J gene: TRBJ1-3; CDR3 length: 12; clone size: .
CDR3 protein: CASSFRDREDTQYF; CDR3 DNA: TGTGCCAGCAGTTTCAGGGACAGGGAGGATACGCAGTATTTT; D gene: TRBD1; V gene: TRBV6-5; J gene: TRBJ2-3; CDR3 length: 14; clone size: few
CDR3 protein: CASSGRPGANTEAFF; CDR3 DNA: TGTGCCAGCTCCGGGAGACCGGGCGCGAACACTGAAGCTTTCTTT; D gene: .; V gene: TRBV18; J gene: TRBJ1-1; CDR3 length: 15; clone size: .
CDR3 protein: CASSQDRWTSGYTDTQYF; CDR3 DNA: TGCGCCAGCAGCCAAGACCGCTGGACTAGCGGGTACACAGATACGCAGTATTTT; D gene: TRBD2; V gene: TRBV4-1; J gene: TRBJ2-3; CDR3 length: 18; clone size: .
CDR3 protein: CASSYRERGYTF; CDR3 DNA: TGTGCCAGCAGTTACAGGGAGCGGGGCTACACCTTC; D gene: .; V gene: TRBV6-6; J gene: TRBJ1-2; CDR3 length: 12; clone size: .
CDR3 protein: CASSPPGTEKYNEQFF; CDR3 DNA: TGTGCCAGCAGCCCCCCGGGGACAGAGAAATACAATGAGCAGTTCTTC; D gene: TRBD1; V gene: TRBV11-2; J gene: TRBJ2-1; CDR3 length: 16; clone size: .
CDR3 protein: CASSVRPGGVQYF; CDR3 DNA: TGTGCCAGCAGCGTACGACCTGGGGGGGTGCAGTACTTC; D gene: TRBD2; V gene: TRBV9; J gene: TRBJ2-7; CDR3 length: 13; clone size: .
CDR3 protein: CASSARQAAGGANVLTF; CDR3 DNA: TGTGCCAGCAGTGCGAGACAGGCCGCCGGTGGGGCCAACGTCCTGACTTTC; D gene: .; V gene: TRBV2; J gene: TRBJ2-6; CDR3 length: 17; clone size: .
CDR3 protein: CASSFQGVHEQYF; CDR3 DNA: TGTGCCAGCAGTTTTCAAGGGGTTCACGAGCAGTACTTC; D gene: .; V gene: TRBV27; J gene: TRBJ2-7; CDR3 length: 13; clone size: .
CDR3 protein: CASSYADSVLIGYTF; CDR3 DNA: TGTGCCAGCAGCTATGCGGACAGCGTACTTATTGGCTACACCTTC; D gene: .; V gene: TRBV5-4; J gene: TRBJ1-2; CDR3 length: 15; clone size: few
CDR3 protein: CASRAHTSGNTIYF; CDR3 DNA: TGTGCCAGCAGAGCCCACACGTCGGGGAACACCATATATTTT; D gene: .; V gene: TRBV6-5; J gene: TRBJ1-3; CDR3 length: 14; clone size: .
CDR3 protein: CASTPGDSSNEQFF; CDR3 DNA: TGTGCCAGCACCCCGGGGGACAGCAGTAATGAGCAGTTCTTC; D gene: .; V gene: TRBV9; J gene: TRBJ2-1; CDR3 length: 14; clone size: once
CDR3 protein: CASSSEGAPQETQYF; CDR3 DNA: TGCGCCAGCAGCTCCGAGGGGGCCCCACAAGAGACCCAGTACTTC; D gene: TRBD1; V gene: TRBV5-1; J gene: TRBJ2-5; CDR3 length: 15; clone size: .
CDR3 protein: CASSLQPDSYEQYF; CDR3 DNA: TGTGCCAGCAGCTTACAACCGGACAGTTACGAGCAGTACTTC; D gene: .; V gene: TRBV11-3; J gene: TRBJ2-7; CDR3 length: 14; clone size: once
CDR3 protein: CASSVLAGGQETQYF; CDR3 DNA: TGTGCCAGCAGCGTACTAGCGGGGGGGCAAGAGACCCAGTACTTC; D gene: TRBD2; V gene: TRBV5-4; J gene: TRBJ2-5; CDR3 length: 15; clone size: .
CDR3 protein: CAISEYWQGSLAEAFF; CDR3 DNA: TGTGCCATCAGTGAGTATTGGCAGGGTAGTTTGGCTGAAGCTTTCTTT; D gene: .; V gene: TRBV10-3; J gene: TRBJ1-1; CDR3 length: 16; clone size: few
CDR3 protein: CASRGDRGSYNEQFF; CDR3 DNA: TGTGCCAGCAGGGGGGACAGGGGTTCCTACAATGAGCAGTTCTTC; D gene: TRBD1; V gene: TRBV5-6; J gene: TRBJ2-1; CDR3 length: 15; clone size: .
CDR3 protein: CASSLSSGVGRQYF; CDR3 DNA: TGTGCCAGCAGCTTATCATCAGGGGTGGGACGCCAGTACTTC; D gene: .; V gene: TRBV7-2; J gene: TRBJ2-5; CDR3 length: 14; clone size: .